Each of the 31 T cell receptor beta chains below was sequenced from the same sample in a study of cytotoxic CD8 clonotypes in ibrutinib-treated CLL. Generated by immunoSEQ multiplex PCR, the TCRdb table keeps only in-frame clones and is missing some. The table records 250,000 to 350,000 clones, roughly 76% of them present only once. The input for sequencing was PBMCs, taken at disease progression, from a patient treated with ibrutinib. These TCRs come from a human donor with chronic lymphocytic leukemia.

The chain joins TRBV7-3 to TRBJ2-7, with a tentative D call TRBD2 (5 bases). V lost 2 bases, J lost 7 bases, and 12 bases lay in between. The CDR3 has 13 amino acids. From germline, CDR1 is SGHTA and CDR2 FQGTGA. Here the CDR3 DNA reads TGTGCCAGCAGCTTAGGACTTGACGGGGAGCAGTACTTC. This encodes CASSLGLDGEQYF.

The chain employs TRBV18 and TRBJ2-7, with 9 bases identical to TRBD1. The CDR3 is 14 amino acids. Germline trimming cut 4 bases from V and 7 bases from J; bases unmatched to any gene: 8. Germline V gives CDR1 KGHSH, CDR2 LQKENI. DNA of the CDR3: TGTGCCAGCTCACAGAAACAGGGGGCGAGGGAGCAGTACTTC. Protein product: CASSQKQGAREQYF. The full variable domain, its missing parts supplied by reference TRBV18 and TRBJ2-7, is NAGVMQNPRHLVRRRGQEARLRCSPMKGHSHVYWYRQLPEEGLKFMVYLQKENIIDESGMPKERFSAEFPKEGPSILRIQQVVRGDSAAYFCASSQKQGAREQYFGPGTRLTVT.

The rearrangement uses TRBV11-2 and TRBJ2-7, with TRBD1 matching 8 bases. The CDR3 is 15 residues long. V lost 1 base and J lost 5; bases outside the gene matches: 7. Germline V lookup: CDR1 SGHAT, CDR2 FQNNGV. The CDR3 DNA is TGTGCCAGCAGCTTAGGGACAGGGAAACAGGACGAGCAGTACTTC. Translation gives CASSLGTGKQDEQYF.

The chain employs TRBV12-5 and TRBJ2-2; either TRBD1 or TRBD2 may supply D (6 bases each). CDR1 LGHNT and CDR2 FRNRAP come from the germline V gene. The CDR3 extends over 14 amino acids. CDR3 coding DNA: TGTGCCGCATGGGGGGCTACCAACACCGGGGAGCTGTTTTTT. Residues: CAAWGATNTGELFF.

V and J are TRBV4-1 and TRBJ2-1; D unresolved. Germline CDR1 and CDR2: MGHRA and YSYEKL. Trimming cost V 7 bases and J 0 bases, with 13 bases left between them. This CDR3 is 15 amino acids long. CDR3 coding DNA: TGCGCCAGCAAACGGGCACCAATCTCCTACAATGAGCAGTTCTTC. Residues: CASKRAPISYNEQFF.

The CDR3 nucleotides read TGTGCCAGCAGCTTAGAAGGGCCCCGGGATACGCAGTATTTT. This codes for CASSLEGPRDTQYF. This chain links TRBV5-6 with TRBJ2-3; D unclear. V was clipped by 2 bases and J by 6 bases, with 13 bases between them. Germline V CDR1 and CDR2: SGHDT, YYEEEE. This CDR3 contains 14 residues.

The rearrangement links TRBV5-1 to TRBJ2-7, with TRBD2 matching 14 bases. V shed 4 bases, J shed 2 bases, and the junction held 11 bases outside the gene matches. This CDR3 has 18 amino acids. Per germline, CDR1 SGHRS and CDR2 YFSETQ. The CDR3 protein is CASSPTGTSGSRTYEQYF. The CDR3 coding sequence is TGCGCCAGCAGCCCCACCGGGACTAGCGGGAGTAGGACCTACGAGCAGTACTTC. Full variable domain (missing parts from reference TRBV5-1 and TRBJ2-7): KAGVTQTPRYLIKTRGQQVTLSCSPISGHRSVSWYQQTPGQGLQFLFEYFSETQRNKGNFPGRFSGRQFSNSRSEMNVSTLELGDSALYLCASSPTGTSGSRTYEQYFGPGTRLTVT.

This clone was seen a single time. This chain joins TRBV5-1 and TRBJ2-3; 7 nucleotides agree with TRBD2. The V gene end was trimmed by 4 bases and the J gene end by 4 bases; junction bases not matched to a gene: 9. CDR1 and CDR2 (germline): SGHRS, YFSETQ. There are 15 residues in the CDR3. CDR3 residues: CASSPGLMQADTQYF. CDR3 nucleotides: TGCGCCAGCAGCCCGGGACTAATGCAGGCAGATACGCAGTATTTT.

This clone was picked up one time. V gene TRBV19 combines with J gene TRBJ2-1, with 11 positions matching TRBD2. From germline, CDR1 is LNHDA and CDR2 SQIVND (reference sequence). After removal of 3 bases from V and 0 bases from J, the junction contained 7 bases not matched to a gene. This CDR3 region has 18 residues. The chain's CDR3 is CASSMELAGALSYNEQFF. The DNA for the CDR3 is TGTGCCAGTAGTATGGAACTAGCGGGAGCCCTCTCCTACAATGAGCAGTTCTTC.

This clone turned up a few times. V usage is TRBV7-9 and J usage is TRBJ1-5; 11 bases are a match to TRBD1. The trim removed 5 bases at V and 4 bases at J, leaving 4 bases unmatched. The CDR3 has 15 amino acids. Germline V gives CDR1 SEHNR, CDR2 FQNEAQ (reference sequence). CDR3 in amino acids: CASSLGQGANQPQHF. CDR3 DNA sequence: TGTGCCAGCAGCCTAGGACAGGGGGCAAATCAGCCCCAGCATTTT. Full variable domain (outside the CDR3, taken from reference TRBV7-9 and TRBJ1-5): DTGVSQNPRHKITKRGQNVTFRCDPISEHNRLYWYRQTLGQGPEFLTYFQNEAQLEKSRLLSDRFSAERPKGSFSTLEIQRTEQGDSAMYLCASSLGQGANQPQHFGDGTRLSIL.

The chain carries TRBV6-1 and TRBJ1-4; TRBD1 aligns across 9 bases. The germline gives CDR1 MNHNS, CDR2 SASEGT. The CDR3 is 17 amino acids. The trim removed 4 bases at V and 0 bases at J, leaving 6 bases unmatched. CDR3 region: CASSVRTGEATNEKLFF. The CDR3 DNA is TGTGCCAGCAGTGTTAGGACAGGGGAGGCAACTAATGAAAAACTGTTTTTT.

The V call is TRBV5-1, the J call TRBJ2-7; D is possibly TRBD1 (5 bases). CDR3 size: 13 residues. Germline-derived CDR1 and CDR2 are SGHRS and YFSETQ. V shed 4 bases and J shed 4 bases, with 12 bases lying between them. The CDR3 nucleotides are TGCGCCAGCAGCGGGGCCCAATGGTACGAGCAGTACTTC. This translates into CASSGAQWYEQYF.

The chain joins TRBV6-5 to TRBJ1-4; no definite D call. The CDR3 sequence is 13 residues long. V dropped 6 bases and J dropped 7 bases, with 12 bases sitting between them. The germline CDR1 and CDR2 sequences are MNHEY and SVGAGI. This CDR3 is CASRAWGGEKLFF. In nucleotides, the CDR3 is TGTGCCAGCAGGGCTTGGGGAGGTGAAAAACTGTTTTTT.

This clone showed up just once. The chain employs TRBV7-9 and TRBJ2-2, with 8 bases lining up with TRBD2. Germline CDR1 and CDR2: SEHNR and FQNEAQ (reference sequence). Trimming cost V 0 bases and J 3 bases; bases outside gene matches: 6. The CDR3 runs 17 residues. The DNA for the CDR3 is TGTGCCAGCAGCTTAGCTAGCGGGACGTTTGACACCGGGGAGCTGTTTTTT. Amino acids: CASSLASGTFDTGELFF. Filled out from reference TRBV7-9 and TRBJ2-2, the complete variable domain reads DTGVSQNPRHKITKRGQNVTFRCDPISEHNRLYWYRQTLGQGPEFLTYFQNEAQLEKSRLLSDRFSAERPKGSFSTLEIQRTEQGDSAMYLCASSLASGTFDTGELFFGEGSRLTVL.

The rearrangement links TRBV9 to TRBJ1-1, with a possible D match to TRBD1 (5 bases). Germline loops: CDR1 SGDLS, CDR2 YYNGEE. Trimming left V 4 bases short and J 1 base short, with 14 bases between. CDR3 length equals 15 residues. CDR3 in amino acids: CASSTQGRANTEAFF. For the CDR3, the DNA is TGTGCCAGCAGCACTCAGGGAAGGGCGAACACTGAAGCTTTCTTT.

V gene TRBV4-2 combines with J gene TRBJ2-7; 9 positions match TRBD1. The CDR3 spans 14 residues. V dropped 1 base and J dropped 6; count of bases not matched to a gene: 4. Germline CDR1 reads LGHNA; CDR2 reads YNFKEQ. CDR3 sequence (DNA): TGTGCCAGCAGCCAAGGGGACAGGGCGAGCGAGCAGTACTTC. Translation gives CASSQGDRASEQYF.

CDR3 nucleotides: TGTGCCAGCAGCGATACACAGGGAGGCGAAGAGACCCAGTACTTC. It translates to CASSDTQGGEETQYF. The chain combines TRBV6-1 with TRBJ2-5, with D tentatively TRBD1 or TRBD2 (6 bases each). V dropped 6 bases and J dropped 3 bases, with 17 bases sitting between them. Germline V lookup: CDR1 MNHNS, CDR2 SASEGT. CDR3 length: 15 residues.

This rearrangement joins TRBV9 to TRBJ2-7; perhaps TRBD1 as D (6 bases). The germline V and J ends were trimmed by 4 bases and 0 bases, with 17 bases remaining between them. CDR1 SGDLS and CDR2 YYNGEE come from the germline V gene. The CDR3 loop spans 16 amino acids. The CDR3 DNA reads TGTGCCAGCAGCCCCACCGGGACATCAAGCTCCTACGAGCAGTACTTC. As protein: CASSPTGTSSSYEQYF.

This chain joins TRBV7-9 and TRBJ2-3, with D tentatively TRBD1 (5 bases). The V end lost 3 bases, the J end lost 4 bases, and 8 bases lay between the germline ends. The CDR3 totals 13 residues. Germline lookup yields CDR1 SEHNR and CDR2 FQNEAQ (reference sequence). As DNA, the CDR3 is TGTGCCAGCAGCTTCAGGGCCGCAGATACGCAGTATTTT. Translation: CASSFRAADTQYF.

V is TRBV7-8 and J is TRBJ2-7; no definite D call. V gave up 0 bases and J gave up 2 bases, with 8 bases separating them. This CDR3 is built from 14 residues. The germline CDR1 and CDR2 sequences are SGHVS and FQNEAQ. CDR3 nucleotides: TGTGCCAGCAGCTTAGCTGGGTCAGCCTACGAGCAGTACTTC. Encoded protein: CASSLAGSAYEQYF.

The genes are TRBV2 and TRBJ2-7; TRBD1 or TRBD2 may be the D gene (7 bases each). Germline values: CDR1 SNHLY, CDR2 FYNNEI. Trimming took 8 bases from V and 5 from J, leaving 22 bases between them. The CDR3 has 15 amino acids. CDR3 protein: CASSFAGGVEDEQYF. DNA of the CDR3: TGTGCCAGCTCCTTCGCAGGGGGGGTTGAGGACGAGCAGTACTTC.

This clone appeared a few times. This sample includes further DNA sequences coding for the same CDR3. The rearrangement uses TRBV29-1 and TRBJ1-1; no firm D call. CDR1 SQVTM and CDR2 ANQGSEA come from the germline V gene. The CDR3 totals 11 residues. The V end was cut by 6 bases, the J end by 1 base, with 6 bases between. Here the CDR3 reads CSVARNTEAFF. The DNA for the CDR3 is TGCAGCGTGGCTCGGAACACTGAAGCTTTCTTT.

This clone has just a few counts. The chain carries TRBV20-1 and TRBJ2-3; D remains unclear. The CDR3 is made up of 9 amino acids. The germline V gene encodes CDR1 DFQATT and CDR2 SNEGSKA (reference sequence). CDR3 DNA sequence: TGCAGGAGCACAGATACGCAGTATTTT. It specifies CRSTDTQYF.

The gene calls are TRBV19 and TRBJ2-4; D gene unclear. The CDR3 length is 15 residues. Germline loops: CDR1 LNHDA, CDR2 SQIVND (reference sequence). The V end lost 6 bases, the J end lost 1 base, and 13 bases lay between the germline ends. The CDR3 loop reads CASRSAVLAKNIQYF. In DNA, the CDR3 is TGTGCCAGTAGATCTGCGGTCTTGGCCAAAAACATTCAGTACTTC.

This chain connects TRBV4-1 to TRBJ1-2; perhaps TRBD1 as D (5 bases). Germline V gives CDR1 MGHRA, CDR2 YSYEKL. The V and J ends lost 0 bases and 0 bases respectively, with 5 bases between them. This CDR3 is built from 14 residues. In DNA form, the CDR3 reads TGCGCCAGCAGCCAAGAGGGGGCTAACTATGGCTACACCTTC. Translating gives CASSQEGANYGYTF.

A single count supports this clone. As DNA, the CDR3 is TGTGCCAGCAGTTTTTGGACGGGGGGAAACTATGGCTACACCTTC. It is translated as CASSFWTGGNYGYTF. The chain recombines TRBV28 with TRBJ1-2; possibly TRBD1 for D (5 bases). V dropped 3 bases and J dropped 2 bases, with 13 bases sitting between them. This CDR3 region has 15 residues. Per the germline V gene, CDR1 is MDHEN and CDR2 is SYDVKM.

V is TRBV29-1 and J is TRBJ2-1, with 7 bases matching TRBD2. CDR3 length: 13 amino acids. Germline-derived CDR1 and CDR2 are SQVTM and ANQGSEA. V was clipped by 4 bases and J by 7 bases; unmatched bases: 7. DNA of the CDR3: TGCAGCGTTGTGGCGGGAGATCGTAATGAGCAGTTCTTC. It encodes CSVVAGDRNEQFF.

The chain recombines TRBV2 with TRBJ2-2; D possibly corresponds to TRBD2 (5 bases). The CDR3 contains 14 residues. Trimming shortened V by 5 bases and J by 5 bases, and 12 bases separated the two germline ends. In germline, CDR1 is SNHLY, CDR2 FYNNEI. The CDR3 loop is CASSRQPGTGELFF. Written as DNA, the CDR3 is TGTGCCAGCAGTAGGCAGCCGGGGACCGGGGAGCTGTTTTTT.

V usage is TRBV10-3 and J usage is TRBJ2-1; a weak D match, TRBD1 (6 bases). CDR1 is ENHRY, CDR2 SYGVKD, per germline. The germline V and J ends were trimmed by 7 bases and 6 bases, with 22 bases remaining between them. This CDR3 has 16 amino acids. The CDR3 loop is CAIKENGTRELNEQFF. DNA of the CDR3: TGTGCCATCAAGGAGAACGGGACACGGGAACTCAATGAGCAGTTCTTC.

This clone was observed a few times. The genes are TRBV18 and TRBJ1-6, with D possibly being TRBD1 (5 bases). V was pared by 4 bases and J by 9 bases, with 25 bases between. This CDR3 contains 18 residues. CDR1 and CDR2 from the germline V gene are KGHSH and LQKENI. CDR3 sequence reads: CASSLADQWGDHSSPLHF. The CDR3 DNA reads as TGTGCCAGCTCACTAGCAGACCAGTGGGGCGACCATAGTTCACCCCTCCACTTT.

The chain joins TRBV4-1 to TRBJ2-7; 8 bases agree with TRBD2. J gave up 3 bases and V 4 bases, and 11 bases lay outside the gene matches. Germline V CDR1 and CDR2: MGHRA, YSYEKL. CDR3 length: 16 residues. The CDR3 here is CASSRASGHANYEQYF. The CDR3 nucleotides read TGCGCCAGCAGCCGGGCTAGCGGGCACGCAAACTACGAGCAGTACTTC.